The sequence of this T cell receptor (beta chain) was determined in a study of cytomegalovirus exposure and HLA in healthy donors. Study-wide findings and caveats: Specificity for CMV antigens was confirmed in vitro for three of the CMV-associated chains.

Germline-derived CDR1 and CDR2 are GTSNPN and SVGIG (reference sequence). This CDR3 spans 14 amino acids. Trimming at V came to 1 base and at J to 0 bases, leaving 2 bases not matched to a gene. PCR was performed using 60 Vbeta and 13 Jbeta primers. This table comes from immunoSEQ multiplex PCR, and its TCRdb copy is limited to in-frame clones, with some not included. The data contain 100,000 to 130,000 clones, about 74% of them singletons. In regard to this clone: What it recognizes is unknown.

This sequence joins TRBV30 and TRBJ2-7; 8 bases are a match to TRBD1. The TCR was taken from a woman between 40 and 55 years old in good health and CMV-seropositive. The sample was PBMCs. The CDR3 sequence: CAWSGTGSSYEQYF. The DNA of the CDR3 is TGTGCCTGGAGTGGGACAGGGAGCTCCTACGAGCAGTACTTC.